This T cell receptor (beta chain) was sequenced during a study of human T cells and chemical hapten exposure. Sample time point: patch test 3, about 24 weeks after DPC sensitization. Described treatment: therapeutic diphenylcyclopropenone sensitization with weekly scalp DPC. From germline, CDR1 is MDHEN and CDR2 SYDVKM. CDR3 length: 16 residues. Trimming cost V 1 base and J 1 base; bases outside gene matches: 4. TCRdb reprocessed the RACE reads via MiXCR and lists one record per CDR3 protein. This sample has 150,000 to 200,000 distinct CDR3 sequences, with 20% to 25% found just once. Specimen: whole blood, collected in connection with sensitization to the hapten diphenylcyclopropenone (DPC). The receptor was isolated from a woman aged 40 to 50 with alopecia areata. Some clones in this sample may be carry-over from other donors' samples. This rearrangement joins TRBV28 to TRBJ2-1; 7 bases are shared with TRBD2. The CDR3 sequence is CASSLSASGSYNEQFF. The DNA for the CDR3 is TGTGCCAGCAGTTTATCGGCTAGCGGTTCCTACAATGAGCAGTTCTTC.